Listed below are T cell receptor delta chains from one sample, sequenced in a study of fetal and pediatric gammadelta thymocytes. TCRdb fed the reads to CATT. Of more than 650 delta-chain clones listed, less than 20% are singletons. Input material: non-Vgamma9Vdelta2 gamma-delta T cells from the thymus. The origin of the receptors is a human fetus. CDR3s include the opening cysteine and the closing phenylalanine or tryptophan. The order of the fields is J gene, D gene, V gene, clone size, CDR3 protein, CDR3 DNA. D genes are given only for firm matches. A clone size is listed for some rows: how often the clone was seen (once, few, many), or a class if it is expanded.

TRDJ1 TRDD3 TRDV2 large CACDTVLGDTYTDKLIF TGTGCCTGTGACACCGTACTGGGGGATACGTACACCGATAAACTCATCTTT
TRDJ3 TRDD3 TRDV2 large CACDTGDTWDTRQMFF TGTGCCTGTGACACCGGGGATACGTGGGACACCCGACAGATGTTTTTC
TRDJ3 TRDD3 TRDV2 medium-sized CACDTVLGTWDTRQMFF TGTGCCTGTGACACCGTACTGGGGACCTGGGACACCCGACAGATGTTTTTC
TRDJ3 TRDD3 TRAV38-2/DV8 large CAYSGGYWDTRQMFF TGTGCTTATAGTGGGGGATACTGGGACACCCGACAGATGTTTTTC
TRDJ3 TRDD3 TRDV2 large CACDTGGILSSWDTRQMFF TGTGCCTGTGACACCGGGGGGATCCTCAGCTCCTGGGACACCCGACAGATGTTTTTC
TRDJ3 TRDD3 TRDV1 hyperexpanded CALGELVGGYWDTRQMFF TGTGCTCTTGGGGAACTGGTTGGGGGATACTGGGACACCCGACAGATGTTTTTC
TRDJ1 TRDD3 TRDV3 large CALLGDTHTDKLIF TGTGCCTTACTGGGGGATACGCACACCGATAAACTCATCTTT
TRDJ3 TRDD3 TRDV2 medium-sized CACDKYWGIRSWDTRQMFF TGTGCCTGTGACAAATACTGGGGGATACGCTCCTGGGACACCCGACAGATGTTTTTC
TRDJ2 TRDD3 TRDV1 large CALGELSYWGILTAQLFF TGTGCTCTTGGGGAACTTTCCTACTGGGGGATATTGACAGCACAACTCTTCTTT
TRDJ3 TRDD3 TRDV2 medium-sized CACDTHWGIRTWDTRQMFF TGTGCCTGTGACACACACTGGGGGATACGAACCTGGGACACCCGACAGATGTTTTTC
TRDJ2 TRDD3 TRDV3 medium-sized CAFRGYALTAQLFF TGTGCCTTTAGGGGATACGCTTTGACAGCACAACTCTTCTTT
TRDJ3 TRDD3 TRDV2 large CACDTGGSWDTRQMFF TGTGCCTGTGACACTGGGGGATCCTGGGACACCCGACAGATGTTTTTC
TRDJ3 TRDD3 TRDV2 large CACDKRGLGDTSWDTRQMFF TGTGCCTGTGACAAAAGAGGACTGGGGGATACCTCCTGGGACACCCGACAGATGTTTTTC
TRDJ1 NA TRDV1 hyperexpanded CALGELGDTDKLIF TGTGCTCTTGGGGAACTGGGGGACACCGATAAACTCATCTTT
TRDJ2 TRDD3 TRDV2 NA CACDTAFRGGYAKSITAQLFF TGTGCCTGTGACACCGCGTTTAGGGGGGGATACGCGAAAAGTATCACAGCACAACTCTTCTTT
TRDJ3 NA TRDV3 large CAFRDSSWDTRQMFF TGTGCCTTTAGGGATAGCTCCTGGGACACCCGACAGATGTTTTTC
TRDJ2 TRDD3 TRDV1 large CALGDTLTAQLFF TGTGCTCTGGGGGATACTTTGACAGCACAACTCTTCTTT
TRDJ2 TRDD3 TRDV2 large CACDTGGYAAQLFF TGTGCCTGTGACACTGGGGGATACGCAGCACAACTCTTCTTT
TRDJ1 TRDD3 TRDV2 large CACDTVLGDTDKLIF TGTGCCTGTGACACCGTACTGGGGGACACCGATAAACTCATCTTT
TRDJ3 TRDD3 TRDV1 hyperexpanded CALGDWGSSWDTRQMFF TGTGCTCTTGGGGACTGGGGGAGCTCCTGGGACACCCGACAGATGTTTTTC
TRDJ3 TRDD3 TRDV2 few CACDWGISWDTRQMFF TGTGCCTGTGACTGGGGGATTTCCTGGGACACCCGACAGATGTTTTTC
TRDJ2 TRDD3 TRDV2 medium-sized CACDWGIALTAQLFF TGTGCCTGTGACTGGGGGATAGCTTTGACAGCACAACTCTTCTTT
TRDJ1 NA TRDV2 large CACDTGGDKLIF TGTGCCTGTGACACCGGGGGAGATAAACTCATCTTT
TRDJ3 TRDD3 TRDV1 hyperexpanded CALGYWGSSWDTRQMFF TGTGCTCTTGGGTACTGGGGGAGCTCCTGGGACACCCGACAGATGTTTTTC
TRDJ1 TRDD3 TRDV3 large CAFSGGYTDKLIF TGTGCCTTTAGCGGGGGATACACCGATAAACTCATCTTT
TRDJ3 NA TRDV1 large CALGESRGPSSWDTRQMFF TGTGCTCTTGGGGAGTCTAGGGGGCCCTCTTCCTGGGACACCCGACAGATGTTTTTC
TRDJ3 TRDD3 TRDV1 large CALGEGGYSWDTRQMFF TGTGCTCTTGGGGAAGGGGGATACTCCTGGGACACCCGACAGATGTTTTTC
TRDJ3 TRDD3 TRAV29/DV5 large CAASAGYWGSSWDTRQMFF TGTGCAGCAAGCGCGGGGTACTGGGGGAGCTCCTGGGACACCCGACAGATGTTTTTC
TRDJ3 TRDD3 TRDV1 large CALGEKLRPLGDTQSSWDTRQMFF TGTGCTCTTGGGGAAAAATTAAGACCACTGGGGGATACGCAAAGCTCCTGGGACACCCGACAGATGTTTTTC
TRDJ3 TRDD3 TRDV3 large CAFTGGYWDTRQMFF TGTGCCTTTACTGGGGGATACTGGGACACCCGACAGATGTTTTTC
TRDJ2 TRDD3 TRDV1 few CALGYWGIRPLTAQLFF TGTGCTCTTGGGTACTGGGGGATACGACCTTTGACAGCACAACTCTTCTTT
TRDJ3 TRDD3 TRDV2 medium-sized CACDKRDTSSWDTRQMFF TGTGCCTGTGACAAAAGGGATACCTCCTCCTGGGACACCCGACAGATGTTTTTC
TRDJ1 TRDD3 TRDV1 large CALGEKKRYWGTDKLIF TGTGCTCTTGGGGAAAAAAAACGGTACTGGGGCACCGATAAACTCATCTTT
TRDJ4 TRDD3 TRDV2 large CACDTGYGPLIF TGTGCCTGTGACACCGGATACGGACCCCTGATCTTT
TRDJ3 TRDD3 TRDV1 medium-sized CALGELLWGIKGSWDTRQMFF TGTGCTCTTGGGGAACTCCTCTGGGGGATAAAAGGCTCCTGGGACACCCGACAGATGTTTTTC
TRDJ3 TRDD3 TRDV2 medium-sized CACDTAGIRDTRQMFF TGTGCCTGTGACACCGCGGGGATACGGGACACCCGACAGATGTTTTTC
TRDJ3 TRDD3 TRDV1 large CALGERYWGIPGWDTRQMFF TGTGCTCTTGGGGAACGGTACTGGGGGATACCGGGCTGGGACACCCGACAGATGTTTTTC
TRDJ3 TRDD3 TRDV1 medium-sized CALGEYWGTWDTRQMFF TGTGCTCTTGGGGAGTACTGGGGGACCTGGGACACCCGACAGATGTTTTTC
TRDJ2 TRDD3 TRDV2 large CACDILGDTTAQLFF TGTGCCTGTGACATACTGGGGGATACGACAGCACAACTCTTCTTT
TRDJ1 TRDD3 TRDV2 large CACDTAGGYTDKLIF TGTGCCTGTGACACCGCTGGGGGATACACCGATAAACTCATCTTT
TRDJ3 TRDD3 TRDV3 medium-sized CAFSTGGYWDTRQMFF TGTGCCTTTAGTACTGGGGGATACTGGGACACCCGACAGATGTTTTTC
TRDJ3 NA TRDV2 large CACDTEGYSWDTRQMFF TGTGCCTGTGACACCGAAGGATACTCCTGGGACACCCGACAGATGTTTTTC
TRDJ3 NA TRDV2 medium-sized CACDTGSSWDTRQMFF TGTGCCTGTGACACCGGGAGCTCCTGGGACACCCGACAGATGTTTTTC
TRDJ2 TRDD3 TRDV1 large CALGELGIRTAQLFF TGTGCTCTTGGGGAACTGGGGATACGGACAGCACAACTCTTCTTT
TRDJ1 TRDD3 TRDV2 few CACDTGGYSWDTDKLIF TGTGCCTGTGACACTGGGGGATACTCCTGGGACACCGATAAACTCATCTTT
TRDJ3 TRDD3 TRDV2 large CACDALGVQTPWDTRQMFF TGTGCCTGTGACGCCCTGGGGGTCCAAACTCCCTGGGACACCCGACAGATGTTTTTC
TRDJ3 NA TRAV29/DV5 large CAASANGDSWDTRQMFF TGTGCAGCAAGCGCGAACGGGGACTCCTGGGACACCCGACAGATGTTTTTC
TRDJ1 NA TRAV29/DV5 few CSVLLCSKNTGGYTDKLIF NA
TRDJ1 TRDD3 TRDV1 large CALGEGGYYTDKLIF TGTGCTCTTGGGGAAGGGGGATACTACACCGATAAACTCATCTTT
TRDJ3 TRDD3 TRDV2 medium-sized CACDKYWGIPWDTRQMFF TGTGCCTGTGACAAGTACTGGGGGATACCCTGGGACACCCGACAGATGTTTTTC
TRDJ2 NA TRDV3 large CAFRDTAQLFF TGTGCCTTTAGGGATACAGCACAACTCTTCTTT
TRDJ3 TRDD3 TRAV38-2/DV8 NA CAYRSAGGYSWDTRQVFF TGTGCTTATAGGAGCGCTGGGGGATACTCCTGGGACACCCGACAGGTGTTTTTC
TRDJ1 TRDD3 TRDV2 large CACDTVLGDFTDKLIF TGTGCCTGTGACACCGTACTGGGGGATTTTACCGATAAACTCATCTTT
TRDJ2 TRDD3 TRDV3 NA CAFSYWGMTAQLFF TGTGCCTTTAGTTACTGGGGGATGACAGCACAACTCTTCTTT
TRDJ1 TRDD3 TRDV2 hyperexpanded CACDTGGYTDKLIF TGTGCCTGTGACACCGGGGGATACACCGATAAACTCATCTTT